This record looks at one TCR beta chain sequence and its context. As yet, its antigen is unknown. 500 ng RNA was reverse transcribed with alpha and beta constant-region primers. Separate chain-specific third strand synthesis with multiplexing indices produced the alpha and beta libraries. Two random hexamers, added before amplification and joined, formed each molecule's 12-nucleotide barcode. TCRdb redid the calling of the 5' RACE reads with MiXCR, one entry per CDR3 protein. The table lists roughly 10,000 distinct CDR3 sequences, 6.5% to 10% of them singletons. This record comes from a study of HIV-infected patients and healthy controls. The repertoire came from unfractionated whole blood and reflected all unsorted peripheral T cells. General observations from the study: Size-matching overweighted rare events from HIV-infected data when comparing patients with controls. Compared with controls, mean Gini indices were significantly raised in HIV-infected repertoires, possibly indicating oligoclonality.

This CDR3 is built from 14 residues. CDR1 LNHDA and CDR2 SQIVND come from the germline V gene (reference sequence). The J segment lost 0 bases and the V segment lost 9 bases, leaving 6 bases of the junction unmatched. The sequence came from an adult in good health. V and J are TRBV19 and TRBJ1-1; TRBD1 matches 8 bases. Specimen: blood. The chain's CDR3 is CARGQAFMNTEAFF. The CDR3, as DNA: TGTGCCAGGGGACAGGCCTTTATGAACACTGAAGCTTTCTTT.